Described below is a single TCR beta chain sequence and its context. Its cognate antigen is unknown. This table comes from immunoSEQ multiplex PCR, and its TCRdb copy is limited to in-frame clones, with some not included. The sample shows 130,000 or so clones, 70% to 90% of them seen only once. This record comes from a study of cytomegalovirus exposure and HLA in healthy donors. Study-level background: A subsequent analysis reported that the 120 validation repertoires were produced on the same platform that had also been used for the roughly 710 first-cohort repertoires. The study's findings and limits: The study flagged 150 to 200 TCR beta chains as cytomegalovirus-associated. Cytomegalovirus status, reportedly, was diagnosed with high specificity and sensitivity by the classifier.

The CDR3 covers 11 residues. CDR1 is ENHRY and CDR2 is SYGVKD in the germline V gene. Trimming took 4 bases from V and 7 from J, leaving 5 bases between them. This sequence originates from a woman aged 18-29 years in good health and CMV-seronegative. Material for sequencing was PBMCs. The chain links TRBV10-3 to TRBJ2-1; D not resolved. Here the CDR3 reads CAISVRNEQFF. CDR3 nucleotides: TGTGCCATCAGTGTTCGGAATGAGCAGTTCTTC.